This TCR beta chain derives from a study of cytomegalovirus exposure and HLA in healthy donors. Points from the study as a whole: The tendency of first-cohort TCR clusters to co-occur in the roughly 110 validation repertoires emerged from a later analysis.

Germline CDR1 SEHNR, CDR2 FQNEAQ (reference sequence). This CDR3 is 11 amino acids long. Trimming took off 10 bases at V and 4 bases at J, with 10 bases between the two ends. This clone was counted a few times. Its specificity is unknown. The data were produced by immunoSEQ multiplex PCR, yet TCRdb's version contains in-frame clones alone and is incomplete. The table shows approximately 260,000 clones, with 80% to 90% occurring only once. Source material: PBMCs. This TCR derives from a woman under 30 in good health and CMV-seronegative. The chain employs TRBV7-9 and TRBJ2-5; the D gene is possibly TRBD2 (6 bases). Here the CDR3 reads CATGSPETQYF. DNA for the CDR3: TGTGCCACCGGGAGCCCAGAGACCCAGTACTTC.